This record looks at one TCR beta chain sequence and its context. The antigen remains unidentified. The source of the sample is a study of persistence of HIV-infected CD4 T cells. This nonspecific control used anti-CD3/anti-CD28 bead stimulation of CD4+ T cells. Responding CD4+ T cells were sorted by upregulation of both CD40 ligand and CD69. Inclusion required CMV-positive serology and CD4+ counts above 400 cells/uL. PBMCs were depleted of CD8+ T cells before stimulation. This was the immunoSEQ version 4 assay in survey mode. TCRdb's table, derived via immunoSEQ multiplex PCR, lists solely in-frame clones and lacks some. The table has roughly 41,000 clones, 87% seen once. Overall study results and limits: CMV- and Gag-responding cells had lower TCRbeta richness than CD3/CD28-responding cells.

The CDR3 covers 10 residues. Germline values: CDR1 MNHNY, CDR2 SVGAGI (reference sequence). The ends were cut back, 8 bases at V and 5 bases at J, with 3 bases in the middle. The genes are TRBV6-6 and TRBJ1-4; D not resolved. The specimen comprised CD4+ T cells sorted from PBMCs after roughly 18-hour stimulation, sampled from a patient who received antiretroviral therapy. This receptor was obtained from an adult man with HIV who was CMV-seropositive. For the CDR3, the DNA is TGTGCCAGCCGAAATGAAAAACTGTTTTTT. Its translation: CASRNEKLFF.